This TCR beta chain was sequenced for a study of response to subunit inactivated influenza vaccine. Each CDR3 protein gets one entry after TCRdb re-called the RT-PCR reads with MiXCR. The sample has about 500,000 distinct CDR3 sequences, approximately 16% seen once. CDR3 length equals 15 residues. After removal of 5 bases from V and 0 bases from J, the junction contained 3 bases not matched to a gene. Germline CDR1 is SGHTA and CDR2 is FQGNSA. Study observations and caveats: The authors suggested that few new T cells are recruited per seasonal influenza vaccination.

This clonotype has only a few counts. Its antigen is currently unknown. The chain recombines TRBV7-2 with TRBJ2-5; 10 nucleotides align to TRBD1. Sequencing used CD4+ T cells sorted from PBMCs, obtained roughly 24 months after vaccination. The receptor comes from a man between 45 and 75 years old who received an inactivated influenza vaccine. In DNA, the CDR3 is TGTGCCAGCAGCCCGGACAGGGGGTACCAAGAGACCCAGTACTTC. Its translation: CASSPDRGYQETQYF.